Shown below are 14 T cell receptor beta chains from a single sample sequenced in a study of T cells in Graves' hyperthyroidism and ophthalmopathy. Amplification of TCR beta CDR3 regions was performed using RNA transcripts as template. First-round RT-PCR with HTBI primers amplified the TCR CDR3 region. Each CDR3 protein gets one entry after TCRdb re-called the multiplex PCR reads with MiXCR. The sample contains 96,000 or so distinct CDR3 sequences, around 50% of which appear only once. The sample was blood. These receptors originate from a woman between 35 and 50 years old with Graves' hyperthyroidism.

The chain uses TRBV9 and TRBJ2-5, with D unresolved. The CDR3 extends over 13 amino acids. The germline gives CDR1 SGDLS, CDR2 YYNGEE. Trimming pared 3 bases from V and 2 bases from J, leaving 8 bases between. CDR3 DNA: TGTGCCAGCAGCGCTGGGGTACAAGAGACCCAGTACTTC. Residues: CASSAGVQETQYF.

CDR3 in amino acids: CASSQDGRVSEQYF. The CDR3, as DNA: TGTGCCAGCAGCCAAGATGGCAGGGTCAGCGAGCAGTACTTC. The V and J genes are TRBV6-1 and TRBJ2-7; a weak D match, TRBD1 (5 bases). Deletions cut 6 bases from V and 6 bases from J, with 18 bases between. This CDR3 spans 14 amino acids. CDR1 MNHNS and CDR2 SASEGT come from the germline V gene.

This clonotype was observed at least ten times. This rearrangement joins TRBV7-2 to TRBJ2-7, with 7 bases lining up with TRBD2. Germline CDR1 is SGHTA and CDR2 is FQGNSA. J lost 0 bases, V lost 5 bases, and 7 bases had no gene match. The CDR3 runs 15 residues. The CDR3, as DNA: TGTGCCAGCAGCCCACTAGCGTTTATCTCCTACGAGCAGTACTTC. Translation: CASSPLAFISYEQYF. Full variable domain (remainder filled in from reference TRBV7-2 and TRBJ2-7): GAGVSQSPSNKVTEKGKDVELRCDPISGHTALYWYRQSLGQGLEFLIYFQGNSAPDKSGLPSDRFSAERTGGSVSTLTIQRTQQEDSAVYLCASSPLAFISYEQYFGPGTRLTVT.

Within the sample, this clonotype is medium-sized. This chain connects TRBV4-1 to TRBJ2-7; 9 positions match TRBD2. CDR3 length: 15 amino acids. V lost 0 bases and J lost 4; bases outside the gene matches: 4. Germline V CDR1 and CDR2: MGHRA, YSYEKL. As DNA, the CDR3 is TGCGCCAGCAGCCAAGAGGGAGCGGGGGGATACGAGCAGTACTTC. Its translation is CASSQEGAGGYEQYF.

This clonotype was counted ten times or more. The V and J genes are TRBV5-1 and TRBJ2-2, with a tentative D call TRBD2 (5 bases). Germline CDR1 reads SGHRS; CDR2 reads YFSETQ. The CDR3 has 15 residues. The V end lost 4 bases, the J end lost 0 bases, and 10 bases lay between the germline ends. The CDR3 DNA sequence: TGCGCCAGCAGCCCACGGGGAGCGAACACCGGGGAGCTGTTTTTT. It codes for CASSPRGANTGELFF.

V usage is TRBV29-1 and J usage is TRBJ2-7, with 7 bases that match TRBD2. V shed 8 bases, J shed 5 bases, and the junction held 12 bases outside the gene matches. CDR3 length: 13 amino acids. The V gene's germline CDR1 is SQVTM and CDR2 ANQGSEA. The CDR3 protein is CSKTGLQIHEQYF. CDR3 DNA sequence: TGCAGCAAAACGGGACTACAGATACACGAGCAGTACTTC.

Only one count was recorded for this clonotype. This CDR3 fails to terminate in the conserved phenylalanine or tryptophan, so it likely reflects a read error. The DNA is left out, because the CDR3 cannot be placed on it with certainty; the CDR3 is given as TCRdb lists it. The V gene is TRBV2, the J gene TRBJ1-3. The CDR3 is 9 amino acids in total, end residues counted. Germline V CDR1 and CDR2: SNHLY, FYNNEI. The CDR3 here is CASSATNNY.

The V and J genes are TRBV9 and TRBJ1-4, with a weak D call TRBD1 (5 bases). Germline loops: CDR1 SGDLS, CDR2 YYNGEE. Trimming shortened V by 4 bases and J by 0 bases, and 13 bases separated the two germline ends. The CDR3 totals 16 residues. Written as DNA, the CDR3 is TGTGCCAGCAGCCCCCGGGACGTGGCAACTAATGAAAAACTGTTTTTT. This translates into CASSPRDVATNEKLFF.

This clonotype was seen ten or more times. This sequence joins TRBV3-1 and TRBJ2-5; D perhaps matches TRBD2 (7 bases). The CDR3 spans 14 residues. Looked up from germline, CDR1 is LGHDT and CDR2 is YNNKEL (reference sequence). Trimming removed 3 bases from V and 5 bases from J, with 13 bases in between. Here the CDR3 reads CASSHLGGGETQYF. CDR3 coding DNA: TGTGCCAGCAGCCACCTGGGAGGGGGGGAGACCCAGTACTTC.

The V call is TRBV25-1, the J call TRBJ2-5; 7 bases fit TRBD1. Germline V gives CDR1 MGHDK, CDR2 SYGVNS. This CDR3 has 14 residues. V shed 3 bases and J 5 bases; nucleotides not matched to a gene: 6. CDR3 bases: TGTGCCAGCAGTGACCTCGGGACAGCGGAGACCCAGTACTTC. This gives the protein CASSDLGTAETQYF.

The rearrangement uses TRBV7-3 and TRBJ2-7; 12 nucleotides match TRBD2. The CDR3 has 13 residues. Germline lookup yields CDR1 SGHTA and CDR2 FQGTGA. The junction had 2 bases not matched to a gene; V was cut back by 9 bases and J by 2 bases. The CDR3 DNA sequence: TGTGCCAGTAGACTAGCGGGAGCCTACGAGCAGTACTTC. It translates to CASRLAGAYEQYF.

This clonotype was seen only a few times. A much larger clone sits a single nucleotide away, making a read error possible. The chain joins TRBV7-6 to TRBJ2-7, with a possible D match to TRBD1 (6 bases). This CDR3 comprises 14 residues. CDR1 and CDR2 from the germline V gene are SGHVS and FNYEAQ. V lost 4 bases, J lost 6 bases, and 16 bases lay in between. In nucleotides, the CDR3 is TGTGCCAGCAGCTATGCAGGGGCAATGGGCGAGCAGTACTTC. Its translation is CASSYAGAMGEQYF.

A few counts support this clonotype. The chain links TRBV2 to TRBJ2-3, with 7 bases fitting TRBD2. After removal of 0 bases from V and 4 bases from J, the junction contained 7 bases not matched to a gene. In germline, CDR1 is SNHLY, CDR2 FYNNEI. This CDR3 has 16 amino acids. As DNA, the CDR3 is TGTGCCAGCAGTGAAGCGGGGGGGAGAGGAGCAGATACGCAGTATTTT. It codes for CASSEAGGRGADTQYF. Full variable domain (rest looked up from reference TRBV2 and TRBJ2-3): EPEVTQTPSHQVTQMGQEVILRCVPISNHLYFYWYRQILGQKVEFLVSFYNNEISEKSEIFDDQFSVERPDGSNFTLKIRSTKLEDSAMYFCASSEAGGRGADTQYFGPGTRLTVL.

This clonotype came up a few times. J is TRBJ1-5 and V is TRBV7-9, with a possible D match to TRBD1 (5 bases). The germline CDR1 and CDR2 sequences are SEHNR and FQNEAQ (reference sequence). The CDR3 consists of 16 residues. Trimming removed 3 bases from V and 8 bases from J, with 20 bases in between. CDR3 amino acids: CASSLGTANGYKPQHF. The CDR3 region has the DNA TGTGCCAGCAGCTTGGGGACGGCGAACGGCTATAAGCCCCAGCATTTT.